This T cell receptor beta chain was captured by sequencing in a study of cytomegalovirus exposure and HLA in healthy donors. This PCR relied on a set of 60 Vbeta primers and 13 Jbeta primers. Measured with immunoSEQ multiplex PCR; TCRdb has only the in-frame clones, and not every one. Seen here are roughly 290,000 clones, about 87% observed once, and the top ten hold about 2.3%. V lost 3 bases, J lost 0 bases, and 2 bases stayed unmatched. The CDR3 length is 16 residues. Germline lookup yields CDR1 LNHNV and CDR2 YYDKDF (reference sequence). The sample was PBMCs. The chain couples TRBV15 to TRBJ2-2, with TRBD1 identical over 9 bases. The TCR comes from a woman aged 18 to 35 in good health and CMV-seronegative. The DNA for the CDR3 is TGTGCCACCAGCAGGGGGGACAGGGCGAACACCGGGGAGCTGTTTTTT. It is translated as CATSRGDRANTGELFF.